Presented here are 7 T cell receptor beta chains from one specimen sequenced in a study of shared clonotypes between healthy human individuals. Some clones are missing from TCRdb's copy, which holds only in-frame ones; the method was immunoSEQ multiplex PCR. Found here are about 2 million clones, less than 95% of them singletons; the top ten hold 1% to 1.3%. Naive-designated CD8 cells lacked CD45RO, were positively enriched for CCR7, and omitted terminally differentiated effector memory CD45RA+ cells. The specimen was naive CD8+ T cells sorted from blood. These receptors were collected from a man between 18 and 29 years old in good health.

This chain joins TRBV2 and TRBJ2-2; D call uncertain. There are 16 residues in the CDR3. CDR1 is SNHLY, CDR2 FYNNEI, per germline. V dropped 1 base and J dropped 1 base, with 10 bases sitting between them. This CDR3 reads CASSEGAVKNTGELFF. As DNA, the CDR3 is TGTGCCAGCAGTGAAGGGGCAGTCAAGAACACCGGGGAGCTGTTTTTT.

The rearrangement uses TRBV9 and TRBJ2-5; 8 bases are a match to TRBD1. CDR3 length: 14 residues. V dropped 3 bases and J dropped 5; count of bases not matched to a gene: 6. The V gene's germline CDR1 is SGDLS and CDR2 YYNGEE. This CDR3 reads CASSEPGGKETQYF. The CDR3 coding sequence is TGTGCCAGCAGCGAACCAGGGGGCAAGGAGACCCAGTACTTC.

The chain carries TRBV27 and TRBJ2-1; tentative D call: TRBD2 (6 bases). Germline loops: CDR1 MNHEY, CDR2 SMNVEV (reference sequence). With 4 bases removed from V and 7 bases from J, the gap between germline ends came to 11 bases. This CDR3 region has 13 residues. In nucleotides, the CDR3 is TGTGCCAGCAGTTGGGACTCAGGAAATGAGCAGTTCTTC. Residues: CASSWDSGNEQFF.

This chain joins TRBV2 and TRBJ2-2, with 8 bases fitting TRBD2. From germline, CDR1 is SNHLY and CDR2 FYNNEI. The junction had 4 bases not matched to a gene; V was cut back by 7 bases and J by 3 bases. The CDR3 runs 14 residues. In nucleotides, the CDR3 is TGTGCCAGCATTCGGGAGGGTTACACCGGGGAGCTGTTTTTT. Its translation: CASIREGYTGELFF.

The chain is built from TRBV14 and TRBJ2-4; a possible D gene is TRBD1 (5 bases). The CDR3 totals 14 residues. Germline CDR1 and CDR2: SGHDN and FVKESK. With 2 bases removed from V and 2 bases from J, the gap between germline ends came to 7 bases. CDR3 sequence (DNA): TGTGCCAGCAGCCAACAGGGTTCCAAAAACATTCAGTACTTC. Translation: CASSQQGSKNIQYF. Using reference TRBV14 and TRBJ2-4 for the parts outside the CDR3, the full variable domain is EAGVTQFPSHSVIEKGQTVTLRCDPISGHDNLYWYRRVMGKEIKFLLHFVKESKQDESGMPNNRFLAERTGGTYSTLKVQPAELEDSGVYFCASSQQGSKNIQYFGAGTRLSVL.

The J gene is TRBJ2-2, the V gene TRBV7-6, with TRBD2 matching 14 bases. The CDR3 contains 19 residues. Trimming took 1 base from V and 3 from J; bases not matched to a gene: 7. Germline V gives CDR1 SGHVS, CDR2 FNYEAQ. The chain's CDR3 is CASSLVGLAGEGDTGELFF. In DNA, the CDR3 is TGTGCCAGCAGCTTAGTGGGACTAGCGGGAGAGGGGGACACCGGGGAGCTGTTTTTT.

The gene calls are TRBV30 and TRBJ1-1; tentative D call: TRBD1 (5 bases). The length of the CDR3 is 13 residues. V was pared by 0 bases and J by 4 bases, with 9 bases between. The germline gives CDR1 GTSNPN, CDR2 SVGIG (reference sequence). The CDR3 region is CAWSVAGPTEAFF. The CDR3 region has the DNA TGTGCCTGGAGTGTAGCGGGGCCCACTGAAGCTTTCTTT.